The present TCR beta chain was sequenced within a study of T cell responses to AZD1222 COVID-19 vaccine. Sequenced by immunoSEQ multiplex PCR; TCRdb stores in-frame clones only, minus some. The data hold 130,000 or so clones, with 90% observed a single time. The table lists this clone with a count of one. The V gene lost 0 bases and the J gene lost 5 bases, with 13 bases spanning the gap. This CDR3 comprises 15 residues. CDR1 MNHEY and CDR2 SVGAGI come from the germline V gene. This clonotype was obtained from an adult in good health. This material consisted of peripheral blood, taken on day 0 of AZD1222 vaccination. The V gene is TRBV6-5, the J gene TRBJ1-1; possible D gene TRBD1, 5 bases. CDR3 sequence: CASSYSGGARTEAFF. CDR3 nucleotide sequence: TGTGCCAGCAGTTACTCAGGTGGGGCGAGAACTGAAGCTTTCTTT.